Sequencing of this T cell receptor beta chain was carried out in a study of T cells in localized non-small cell lung cancer. Study observations and caveats: In adjacent lung, a median roughly 53 of the top 100 tumor clones were found.

Turning to this clone: Antigen: not known.

Generated by immunoSEQ multiplex PCR, the TCRdb table keeps only in-frame clones and is missing some. The sample records about 33,000 clones, 80% being singletons. V dropped 1 base and J dropped 10 bases, with 5 bases sitting between them. CDR1 SGHAT and CDR2 FQNNGV come from the germline V gene. CDR3 length: 11 residues. This TCR derives from a male donor at least 60 years old with stage III squamous cell lung carcinoma. The starting material was peripheral blood, obtained before any cancer treatment. The chain has TRBV11-2 and TRBJ2-1; D remains ambiguous. CDR3 protein: CASSLGPEQFF. The CDR3 nucleotides are TGTGCCAGCAGCTTAGGACCAGAGCAGTTCTTC. The entire variable domain, with the rest obtained from reference TRBV11-2 and TRBJ2-1, is as follows: EAGVAQSPRYKIIEKRQSVAFWCNPISGHATLYWYQQILGQGPKLLIQFQNNGVVDDSQLPKDRFSAERLKGVDSTLKIQPAKLEDSAVYLCASSLGPEQFFGPGTRLTVL.